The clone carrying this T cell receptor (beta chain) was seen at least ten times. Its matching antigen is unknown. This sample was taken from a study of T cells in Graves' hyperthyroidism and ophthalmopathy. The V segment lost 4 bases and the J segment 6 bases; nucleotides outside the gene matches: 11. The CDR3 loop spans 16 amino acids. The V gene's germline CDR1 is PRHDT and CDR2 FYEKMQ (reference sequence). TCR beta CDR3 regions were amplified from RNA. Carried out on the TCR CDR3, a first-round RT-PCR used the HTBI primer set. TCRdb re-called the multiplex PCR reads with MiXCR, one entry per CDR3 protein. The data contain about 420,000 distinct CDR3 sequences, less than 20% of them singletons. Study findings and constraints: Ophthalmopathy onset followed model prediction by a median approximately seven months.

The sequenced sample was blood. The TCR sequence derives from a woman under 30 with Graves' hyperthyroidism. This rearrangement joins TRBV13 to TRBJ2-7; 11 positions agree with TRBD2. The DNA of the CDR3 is TGTGCCAGCAGCTCTCGCCTGGGAGGACTAGCGGGCGAGCAGTACTTC. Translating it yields CASSSRLGGLAGEQYF. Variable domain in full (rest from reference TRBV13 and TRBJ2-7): AAGVIQSPRHLIKEKRETATLKCYPIPRHDTVYWYQQGPGQDPQFLISFYEKMQSDKGSIPDRFSAQQFSDYHSELNMSSLELGDSALYFCASSSRLGGLAGEQYFGPGTRLTVT.